These 10 T cell receptor beta chains were all obtained from the same sample, sequenced in a study of regulatory T cells in long-lasting Graves disease. Time point described: newly diagnosed GD, antithyroid drugs for less than 3 months. The TCR library was prepared using RNA isolated from PBMCs. Both iRepertoire HTBI primers and Arm-PCR of CDR3 regions were used to build the TCR beta libraries. MiXCR, applied by TCRdb to the multiplex PCR reads, yields one record per CDR3 protein. The data hold roughly 400,000 distinct CDR3 sequences, with roughly 17% observed a single time. This same sample was also part of a study on T cells in Graves' hyperthyroidism and ophthalmopathy.

Source: peripheral blood mononuclear cells (PBMCs), taken at new diagnosis, from a patient treated with antithyroid drugs. The receptor source for this set is a woman younger than 30 with Graves disease.

This clonotype was seen more than once but under ten times. This chain joins TRBV30 and TRBJ2-1; 9 bases map to TRBD2. Germline V gives CDR1 GTSNPN, CDR2 SVGIG (reference sequence). The CDR3 length is 16 residues. Germline trimming cut 0 bases from V and 2 bases from J; bases unmatched to any gene: 5. The CDR3 here is CAWSVSGSWAYNEQFF. The DNA of the CDR3 is TGTGCCTGGAGTGTTAGCGGGAGTTGGGCCTACAATGAGCAGTTCTTC.

The chain couples TRBV5-1 to TRBJ2-1; 11 positions match TRBD2. Germline V gene data show CDR1 as SGHRS and CDR2 as YFSETQ. The CDR3 runs 16 residues. V shed 4 bases, J shed 4 bases, and the junction held 7 bases outside the gene matches. CDR3 sequence reads: CASSKGLAGPYNEQFF. The CDR3 nucleotides read TGCGCCAGCAGCAAAGGACTAGCGGGTCCTTACAATGAGCAGTTCTTC. The variable domain in full, completed from reference TRBV5-1 and TRBJ2-1, reads KAGVTQTPRYLIKTRGQQVTLSCSPISGHRSVSWYQQTPGQGLQFLFEYFSETQRNKGNFPGRFSGRQFSNSRSEMNVSTLELGDSALYLCASSKGLAGPYNEQFFGPGTRLTVL.

This clonotype has at least ten counts. The chain links TRBV3-1 to TRBJ2-5, with a weak D call TRBD1 (5 bases). The CDR3 runs 15 residues. Germline V gene lookup returns CDR1 LGHDT and CDR2 YNNKEL (reference sequence). V gave up 0 bases and J gave up 5 bases, with 13 bases separating them. The CDR3, as DNA: TGTGCCAGCAGCCAAGATCAGAGGAAGGGGGAGACCCAGTACTTC. This codes for CASSQDQRKGETQYF.

The chain employs TRBV25-1 and TRBJ1-3; D is unresolved. In germline, CDR1 is MGHDK, CDR2 SYGVNS. With 1 base removed from V and 4 bases from J, the gap between germline ends came to 11 bases. There are 15 residues in the CDR3. CDR3 loop: CASSESFGRGNTIYF. For the CDR3, the DNA is TGTGCCAGCAGTGAATCCTTCGGGAGAGGAAACACCATATATTTT.

This clonotype showed up many times. The rearrangement links TRBV20-1 to TRBJ2-7, with 8 nucleotides matching TRBD1. This CDR3 has 12 amino acids. The V gene's germline CDR1 is DFQATT and CDR2 SNEGSKA (reference sequence). V was pared by 8 bases and J by 2 bases, with 5 bases of the junction left unmatched. The CDR3 loop is CSLGQGPYEQYF. DNA of the CDR3: TGCAGTCTAGGACAGGGCCCCTACGAGCAGTACTTC.

In this sample, this clonotype turned up a few times. The CDR3 DNA is TGTGCCAGCAGCTTAGTACGGCAGGGATCAGAGACCCAGTACTTC. Its protein product is CASSLVRQGSETQYF. V is TRBV7-2 and J is TRBJ2-5; D perhaps matches TRBD1 (5 bases). The CDR3 consists of 15 residues. Trimming shortened V by 1 base and J by 4 bases, and 13 bases separated the two germline ends. CDR1 is SGHTA, CDR2 FQGNSA, per germline.

The rearrangement links TRBV6-5 to TRBJ1-1, with D maybe TRBD1 (6 bases). Trimming removed 0 bases from V and 11 bases from J, with 16 bases in between. CDR3 size: 14 residues. In germline, CDR1 is MNHEY, CDR2 SVGAGI. CDR3 nucleotides: TGTGCCAGCAGTTACTCGAGACAGGTTTCGCGGGCTTTCTTT. It specifies CASSYSRQVSRAFF.

In its sample, this clonotype was seen many times. The chain links TRBV6-1 to TRBJ2-3, with TRBD1 identical over 12 bases. The CDR3 totals 16 residues. The V gene's germline CDR1 is MNHNS and CDR2 SASEGT. The V gene end was trimmed by 7 bases and the J gene end by 4 bases; junction bases not matched to a gene: 9. The CDR3 sequence: CASILPGQGAADTQYF. CDR3 DNA sequence: TGTGCCAGCATTCTTCCGGGACAGGGGGCTGCAGATACGCAGTATTTT.

In its sample, this clonotype was seen many times. Here the CDR3 DNA reads TGTGCCAGCAGTACTAGCGGGAGGGCTCACTACGAGCAGTACTTC. Protein sequence: CASSTSGRAHYEQYF. The chain links TRBV6-1 to TRBJ2-7, with 13 bases matching TRBD2. Germline V gives CDR1 MNHNS, CDR2 SASEGT. After removal of 5 bases from V and 3 bases from J, the junction contained 4 bases not matched to a gene. The CDR3 covers 15 residues.

This clonotype has ten or more counts. The gene calls are TRBV12-3 or TRBV12-4 and TRBJ2-2; weak D call: TRBD2 (5 bases). V was trimmed by 7 bases and J by 2 bases, leaving 8 bases between them. The CDR3 spans 13 residues. This chain's CDR3 is CASITSNTGELFF. DNA for the CDR3: TGTGCCAGCATCACTAGTAACACCGGGGAGCTGTTTTTT.